This T cell receptor (beta chain) emerged from a study of T cell repertoires in cytomegalovirus infection. For the study at large: Indications came from public TCR beta signatures; they pointed to CMV infection and to a matching HLA type. Findings of the study overall: CMV carriers with the relevant HLA were identified by cumulative public TCR beta family frequency. The response measured ex vivo was dominated by TCR beta clonotypes (HLA-C-restricted and CMV-specific).

This CDR3 contains 14 residues. Unmatched junction bases numbered 4, after V lost 4 bases and J lost 1 base. The V gene's germline CDR1 is SEHNR and CDR2 FQNEAQ (reference sequence). In TCRdb, the reads were re-called with MiXCR into one record per CDR3 protein. Of under 800,000 distinct CDR3 sequences listed, 20% to 30% are singletons. Of note for this clonotype: Its antigen is still unknown.

The sequence derives from a human donor in good health (CMV status not recorded). Some clones in this sample may be carry-over from other donors' samples. The chain joins TRBV7-9 to TRBJ2-7; 7 bases agree with TRBD1. The sample consisted of CD8+ T cells from PBMCs. CDR3 coding DNA: TGTGCCAGCAGCTCCCCGGGACAGTCCTACGAGCAGTACGTC. This encodes CASSSPGQSYEQYV.